This TCR beta chain was recorded in a study of monozygotic twins with inflammatory bowel disease (dated by TCRdb to the late 2010s). As for the study more broadly: The complete study included 28 monozygotic twin pairs: 19 IBD-discordant Danish pairs and nine German pairs, of which four were IBD-concordant and five were IBD-discordant. Within discordant pairs, disease-associated traits were sought mainly by comparing IBD patients with their genetically identical healthy co-twins. Each individual had, on average, about 151 000 unique TCRalpha sequences and 181 000 unique TCRbeta sequences available for analysis. Overall study outcomes, separate from this receptor: Because patients were on differing immunosuppressive treatments, the repertoires may have picked up extra background noise and inter-individual variability. IBD patients shared fewer clonotypes with other individuals than healthy twins did, most markedly in patients showing signs of disease activity. Different T cell subtypes could not be distinguished in the analysis. Measured by the inverse Simpson index, TCRbeta repertoire diversity was lower in IBD patients than in their healthy co-twins. Concordant and discordant twins showed no difference in repertoire similarity, possibly because of limited statistical power. No single strong signal or clonotype linked to IBD turned up in the results, so the idea that one exists was not supported.

The library came from 5' RACE. The input for every TCR library was 3,500 to 4,500 ng of total RNA. For each sample, cDNA was synthesized in eight separate reactions using SMARTScribe reverse transcriptase. During cDNA synthesis, unique molecular identifiers containing a 6-nucleotide sample barcode were introduced by template switching. TCRalpha and TCRbeta cDNA was amplified by two nested PCRs of 16 and 9 cycles, with bead purification after each PCR. Before amplification, the cDNA was treated with uracil DNA-glycosylase and purified using the QIAquick PCR purification kit. The second PCR added Illumina TruSeq-compatible adapters along with sample-specific barcodes. TapeStation and Qubit were used to check library quality and concentration, and around 4.5 ng of each library went into the pool. Sequencing of the pooled libraries was done on an Illumina HiSeq2500 single-index Rapid Run using custom sequencing primers and 2 x 100 bp reads. The study's processing was this. UMI-based consensus assembly with MiGEC version 1.2.6 was used to correct PCR and sequencing errors. MiXCR version 2.1.1 was used to carry out V(D)J alignment, clonotype assembly and CDR3 extraction. To normalise gene usage, clonotype sharing and MAIT/NKT TCR abundance, the analysis used the top 1000, 10 000 and 20 000 clonotypes per sample. After downsampling to 27 000 UMIs, diversity was calculated as the inverse Simpson index using the vegan R package. Paired Mann-Whitney U tests on discordant twin pairs were used, with Benjamini-Hochberg multiple-testing correction. TCRdb reprocessed the reads, so every CDR3 protein sequence counts as one entry and DNA is not shown. None of the V and J calls come from the authors' own analysis; TCRdb made them. The sample table on file contains about 380,000 distinct CDR3 sequences. 2.5% to 3% of the sample lies in the top ten.

From each donor, an approximately 2.4 ml peripheral blood sample was drawn into PAXgene tubes and stored at -80 degrees C. Without any T cell sorting, total RNA was extracted from whole blood using the PAXgene blood miRNA kit on an automated QIAcube. Deep TCRalpha and TCRbeta repertoire profiling with unique molecular barcoding was performed on peripheral blood of monozygotic twin pairs concordant or discordant for inflammatory bowel disease. For every twin pair, smoking habits were documented, and each individual was categorised as a current, former or never smoker. Worth noting for this clonotype: Its antigen is unknown.

The sequence derives from a human donor with ulcerative colitis or Crohn's disease, or a healthy co-twin of an affected twin (not recorded which). The specimen was blood.

The CDR3 protein is CASSIGRGHYNEQFF. The V and J genes are TRBV19 and TRBJ2-1; absent DNA, TCRdb's TRBD1 call cannot be checked. Its CDR3 holds 15 amino acids, cysteine through phenylalanine. No DNA sequence is on record. The germline V gene (reference sequence) gives CDR1 as LNHDA and CDR2 as SQIVND. With all but the CDR3 taken from the reference TRBV19 and TRBJ2-1 genes, the full variable domain is: DGGITQSPKYLFRKEGQNVTLSCEQNLNHDAMYWYRQDPGQGLRLIYYSQIVNDFQKGDIAEGYSVSREKKESFPLTVTSAQKNPTAFYLCASSIGRGHYNEQFFGPGTRLTVL.